Listed below are T cell receptor beta chains from one sample, sequenced in a study of blood T cell repertoires in COVID-19. The data were produced by immunoSEQ multiplex PCR, yet TCRdb's version contains in-frame clones alone and is incomplete. The profile shows over 150,000 clones, over 70% of them singletons. Sequencing was done on a sample of PBMCs or T cells enriched from blood (not recorded which). The receptors were sampled from a woman in her sixties who had recovered from COVID-19. Both conserved end residues are part of each CDR3. D genes are given only for firm matches. Where a row states a size, it is once, few, many or the class of an expanded clone; other rows omit it.

cdr3_aa cdr3_nt clone_size j_call v_call d_call
CASSLGLSRGGTFSYNEQFF TGTGCCAGCAGCTTAGGGCTCTCGCGGGGGGGCACTTTCTCCTACAATGAGCAGTTCTTC NA TRBJ2-1 TRBV11-3 TRBD2
CASSRAGELFF TGTGCCAGTAGTAGAGCCGGGGAGCTGTTTTTT once TRBJ2-2 TRBV19 NA
CASSLRDRNPNYGYTF TGTGCCAGCAGCTTAAGGGACAGGAATCCTAACTATGGCTACACCTTC NA TRBJ1-2 TRBV7-8 TRBD1
CASSLVFGFRGIEAFF TGTGCCAGCAGCTTAGTTTTCGGATTCCGAGGGATTGAAGCTTTCTTT few TRBJ1-1 TRBV7-2 NA
CSASASMNTEAFF TGCAGTGCTAGTGCCAGTATGAACACTGAAGCTTTCTTT NA TRBJ1-1 TRBV20-1 NA
CASTLTSPSYNEQFF TGTGCCAGCACCTTGACTAGCCCCTCCTACAATGAGCAGTTCTTC once TRBJ2-1 TRBV6-6 TRBD2
CASMGTSGRYEQYF TGTGCCAGCATGGGGACTAGCGGGAGATACGAGCAGTACTTC NA TRBJ2-7 TRBV2 TRBD2
CSVEWGVEQYF TGCAGCGTTGAATGGGGAGTCGAGCAGTACTTC NA TRBJ2-7 TRBV29-1 NA
CASSQTGNTEAFF TGTGCCAGCTCGCAGACAGGGAACACTGAAGCTTTCTTT few TRBJ1-1 TRBV18 NA
CAISEQGLDQETQYF TGTGCCATCAGTGAGCAGGGGCTGGACCAAGAGACCCAGTACTTC once TRBJ2-5 TRBV10-3 NA
CASSLVGTDTQYF TGTGCCAGCAGCTTAGTCGGCACAGATACGCAGTATTTT NA TRBJ2-3 TRBV7-3 NA
CASSLAAGVQETQYF TGTGCCAGCAGCTTAGCGGCCGGGGTTCAAGAGACCCAGTACTTC few TRBJ2-5 TRBV7-6 NA
CASSSSYRGRGTEAFF TGCGCCAGCAGCTCATCCTACAGGGGGCGAGGCACTGAAGCTTTCTTT once TRBJ1-1 TRBV5-1 TRBD1
CASSFPGLGYNEQFF TGTGCCAGCAGCTTCCCGGGACTAGGCTACAATGAGCAGTTCTTC NA TRBJ2-1 TRBV7-9 TRBD2
CASSHGDRGGEQYF TGCGCCAGCAGCCACGGAGACAGGGGAGGTGAGCAGTACTTC NA TRBJ2-7 TRBV5-1 TRBD1
CAWSTGIGNYGYTF TGTGCCTGGAGTACAGGGATAGGTAACTATGGCTACACCTTC NA TRBJ1-2 TRBV30 NA
CTSSPRGAPSGANVLTF TGCACCAGCAGCCCCCGGGGGGCCCCCTCTGGGGCCAACGTCCTGACTTTC NA TRBJ2-6 TRBV1 NA
CATSDLPVTGTDEQFF TGTGCCACCAGTGATCTTCCCGTGACAGGGACCGATGAGCAGTTCTTC NA TRBJ2-1 TRBV24-1 TRBD1
CASSARATSYEQYF TGTGCCAGCAGCGCAAGGGCCACTAGCTACGAGCAGTACTTC few TRBJ2-7 TRBV9 NA
CAISATGTMYEQYF TGTGCCATCAGTGCTACCGGGACAATGTACGAGCAGTACTTC NA TRBJ2-7 TRBV10-3 NA
CASSRGQGGTQPQHF TGCGCCAGCAGCCGAGGACAGGGGGGTACTCAGCCCCAGCATTTT NA TRBJ1-5 TRBV4-1 TRBD1
CASTASGQGNYGYTF TGCGCCAGCACCGCCAGTGGACAGGGAAACTATGGCTACACCTTC NA TRBJ1-2 TRBV5-1 TRBD1
CASSVQGANEQFF TGCGCCAGCAGCGTACAGGGGGCAAATGAGCAGTTCTTC few TRBJ2-1 TRBV5-1 TRBD1
CASSAQGAGNEKLFF TGTGCCAGCAGCGCCCAGGGGGCGGGTAATGAAAAACTGTTTTTT NA TRBJ1-4 TRBV5-4 TRBD1
CASSLNPLAGGYEQYF TGTGCCAGCAGTCTTAACCCTTTAGCGGGGGGCTACGAGCAGTACTTC NA TRBJ2-7 TRBV7-3 TRBD2
CASSSLTGGALYEQYF TGTGCCAGCAGCTCCCTCACAGGGGGCGCGTTGTACGAGCAGTACTTC NA TRBJ2-7 TRBV5-6 TRBD1
CASSLGAGGDNEQFF TGTGCCAGCAGCTTGGGGGCAGGGGGTGACAATGAGCAGTTCTTC NA TRBJ2-1 TRBV5-4 TRBD1
CASSGGQGRGGYYGYTF TGCGCCAGCAGTGGTGGACAGGGAAGGGGAGGTTACTATGGCTACACCTTC once TRBJ1-2 TRBV10-2 TRBD1
CATSREVGQRYEQYF TGTGCCACCAGCAGAGAGGTGGGACAGCGATACGAGCAGTACTTC NA TRBJ2-7 TRBV15 TRBD1
CASSDEVSLVTGSEKLFF TGCGCCAGCAGCGATGAGGTGTCGTTAGTGACAGGGAGTGAAAAACTGTTTTTT NA TRBJ1-4 TRBV4-1 TRBD1
CASSLYGGRTEAFF TGTGCCAGCAGTTTATACGGGGGGCGGACTGAAGCTTTCTTT NA TRBJ1-1 TRBV28 NA
CSVSGASEAFF TGCAGCGTCTCAGGTGCTTCTGAAGCTTTCTTT NA TRBJ1-1 TRBV29-1 NA
CASSQEIAGRDEQFF TGCGCCAGCAGCCAAGAGATAGCGGGGAGGGATGAGCAGTTCTTC NA TRBJ2-1 TRBV4-1 TRBD2
CASSQEGGRSTDTQYF TGTGCCAGCAGCCAAGAAGGTGGGAGAAGCACAGATACGCAGTATTTT NA TRBJ2-3 TRBV4-2 NA
CASSQDLSGGREAFF TGCGCCAGCAGCCAAGATCTAAGCGGGGGAAGGGAAGCTTTCTTT NA TRBJ1-1 TRBV4-1 NA
CASSGGPLADTQYF TGTGCCAGCTCGGGGGGACCCTTGGCAGATACGCAGTATTTT NA TRBJ2-3 TRBV18 NA
CASSSGLGNTIYF TGTGCCAGCAGCTCAGGGCTAGGAAACACCATATATTTT NA TRBJ1-3 TRBV11-3 NA